The present T cell receptor beta chain was sequenced within a study of T cell responses to AZD1222 COVID-19 vaccine. The CDR3 sequence is 12 residues long. In germline, CDR1 is PRHDT, CDR2 FYEKMQ (reference sequence). V lost 3 bases and J 6 bases, leaving 8 bases between the germline ends. The assay was immunoSEQ multiplex PCR, and TCRdb's table has in-frame clones only and misses some. In the table there are around 89,000 clones, more than 75% of which are singletons. Overall study findings and caveats: Clonal diversity may have been underestimated in mostly white British donors.

As concerns this clone: The antigen remains undetermined.

The sequenced sample was peripheral blood, obtained on day 0 of AZD1222 vaccination. The TCR sequence derives from an adult in good health. This chain uses TRBV13 with TRBJ1-1; D is unclear. The CDR3 DNA is TGTGCCAGCAGCTTGTCCGGGCCTGAAGCTTTCTTT. Translated: CASSLSGPEAFF. Using reference TRBV13 and TRBJ1-1 for the parts outside the CDR3, the full variable domain is AAGVIQSPRHLIKEKRETATLKCYPIPRHDTVYWYQQGPGQDPQFLISFYEKMQSDKGSIPDRFSAQQFSDYHSELNMSSLELGDSALYFCASSLSGPEAFFGQGTRLTVV.